The 6 T cell receptor beta chains below all came from one sample that was sequenced in a study of PD-L1 blockade in urothelial cancer (dated by TCRdb to the late 2010s). In the paper's terms, the time point label means: peripheral blood 6 weeks after treatment start. Receptors were amplified or captured by the immunoSEQ multiplex PCR assay. TCRdb obtained this table from immuneACCESS and retained in-frame rearrangements with V and J assigned. These tables miss some clones; where compared with another copy, unresolved V genes account for less than half of the shortfall, and the remainder is unexplained. The sample yields more than 35,000 clones; about four fifths were counted once. Less than 15% of the sample comes from the top ten. Sequences were derived from PBMCs, sampled around atezolizumab (anti-PD-L1) treatment. Receptors were obtained from a man between 60 and 70 years old with urothelial cancer.

V is TRBV9 and J is TRBJ2-1; TRBD1 is a possible D gene (6 bases). Germline CDR1 and CDR2: SGDLS and YYNGEE. This CDR3 has 16 amino acids. V was clipped by 1 base and J by 9 bases, with 20 bases between them. In DNA, the CDR3 is TGTGCCAGCAGCGTAAACCTAAAGGGGGAACACGGTGAGCAGTTCTTC. Its translation is CASSVNLKGEHGEQFF.

Written as DNA, the CDR3 is TGTGCCAGCAGCTTAGGGGTATCGAGGGCCGGGGAGCTGTTTTTT. Its translation: CASSLGVSRAGELFF. The chain employs TRBV11-3 and TRBJ2-2; D possibly corresponds to TRBD2 (5 bases). CDR1 is SGHNT and CDR2 is YENEEA in the germline V gene. The CDR3 covers 15 residues. V was clipped by 1 base and J by 6 bases, with 12 bases between them.

The chain couples TRBV4-3 to TRBJ2-1; 7 nucleotides line up with TRBD1. CDR3 length: 15 amino acids. Germline V gives CDR1 LGHNA, CDR2 YSLEER. The junction had 7 bases not matched to a gene; V was cut back by 1 base and J by 7 bases. Here the CDR3 reads CASSQVTGLENEQFF. The CDR3 DNA sequence: TGCGCCAGCAGCCAAGTGACAGGGCTTGAAAATGAGCAGTTCTTC.

The chain recombines TRBV7-9 with TRBJ2-5; D not resolved. Trimming removed 4 bases from V and 4 bases from J, with 4 bases in between. Germline CDR1 reads SEHNR; CDR2 reads FQNEAQ (reference sequence). CDR3 length: 11 amino acids. This CDR3 reads CASSSIETQYF. CDR3 in DNA: TGTGCCAGCAGCTCCATAGAGACCCAGTACTTC. Using reference TRBV7-9 and TRBJ2-5 for the parts outside the CDR3, the full variable domain is DTGVSQNPRHKITKRGQNVTFRCDPISEHNRLYWYRQTLGQGPEFLTYFQNEAQLEKSRLLSDRFSAERPKGSFSTLEIQRTEQGDSAMYLCASSSIETQYFGPGTRLLVL.

The chain employs TRBV11-2 and TRBJ1-1; the D gene is possibly TRBD1 (5 bases). The CDR3 extends over 14 amino acids. V lost 4 bases and J 2 bases, leaving 11 bases between the germline ends. The germline CDR1 and CDR2 sequences are SGHAT and FQNNGV. Written as DNA, the CDR3 is TGTGCCAGCAGCTACAACAGGAAAAACACTGAAGCTTTCTTT. This translates into CASSYNRKNTEAFF.

The rearrangement links TRBV14 to TRBJ2-6; no reliable D call. The CDR3 consists of 17 residues. CDR1 and CDR2 from the germline V gene are SGHDN and FVKESK. Between the trimmed V and J ends, which lost 0 bases and 1 base, there was a span of 10 bases. CDR3 sequence: CASSQDIGFSGANVLTF. For the CDR3, the DNA is TGTGCCAGCAGCCAAGATATCGGTTTTTCTGGGGCCAACGTCCTGACTTTC.